One and the same sample provided the 23 T cell receptor beta chains below, sequenced in a study of T cells in Graves' hyperthyroidism and ophthalmopathy. Amplification yielded TCR beta CDR3 regions, with RNA transcripts as the source. An initial round of RT-PCR targeting the TCR CDR3 relied on the HTBI primer set. MiXCR, run by TCRdb on the multiplex PCR reads, gives a single entry per CDR3 protein. The sample contains a few hundred thousand distinct CDR3 sequences, just over 14% of which appear only once. Input material: blood. All receptors come from a woman aged 40 to 55 with Graves' hyperthyroidism that later progressed to Graves' ophthalmopathy.

This clonotype showed up many times. V gene TRBV11-1 combines with J gene TRBJ2-5, with unresolved D. CDR1 is SGHAT and CDR2 is FQDESV in the germline V gene (reference sequence). The CDR3 contains 13 residues. Trimming took 3 bases from V and 5 from J, leaving 10 bases between them. CDR3 nucleotide sequence: TGTGCCAGCAGCTTCCTAGATAGGGAGACCCAGTACTTC. Translated, it gives CASSFLDRETQYF.

The sample holds many counts of this clonotype. The chain links TRBV6-1 to TRBJ1-4, with D unresolved. The germline CDR1 and CDR2 sequences are MNHNS and SASEGT. The length of the CDR3 is 14 residues. V lost 0 bases, J lost 5 bases, and 7 bases lay in between. In DNA form, the CDR3 reads TGTGCCAGCAGTGAAGCGGCACTCAATGAAAAACTGTTTTTT. Residues: CASSEAALNEKLFF.

The table lists this clonotype with a few counts. A much larger clone differs by one base, so this may be a read error. The chain links TRBV7-8 to TRBJ2-1, with 7 bases that match TRBD2. Germline CDR1 SGHVS, CDR2 FQNEAQ. The CDR3 consists of 17 residues. The CDR3 nucleotides are TGTGTCAGCAAACCACGCGGGGGTATGCGGGAGTTAAATGAGCAGTTCTTC. Amino acids: CVSKPRGGMRELNEQFF.

This clonotype was observed many times. This rearrangement joins TRBV5-1 to TRBJ2-1, with D possibly TRBD1 on 5 matching bases. Germline CDR1 SGHRS, CDR2 YFSETQ. V shed 2 bases and J shed 11 bases, with 26 bases lying between them. This CDR3 comprises 17 residues. CDR3 nucleotide sequence: TGCGCCAGCAGCTTCCGGTTGATGGACAACCCTCCAATGAAGCAGTTCTTC. Translated: CASSFRLMDNPPMKQFF.

The rearrangement joins TRBV28 to TRBJ2-7, with unresolved D. The germline V gene encodes CDR1 MDHEN and CDR2 SYDVKM. CDR3 size: 11 residues. V was trimmed by 7 bases and J by 4 bases, leaving 8 bases between them. Written as DNA, the CDR3 is TGTGCCAGCACTCTAGGGTACGAGCAGTACTTC. Its translation: CASTLGYEQYF.

This clonotype was found many times. V and J are TRBV30 and TRBJ1-5; maybe TRBD1 (5 bases). The CDR3 runs 13 residues. Trimming stripped 2 bases from V and 6 bases from J, with 11 bases between. Germline V gene lookup returns CDR1 GTSNPN and CDR2 SVGIG (reference sequence). For the CDR3, the DNA is TGTGCCTGGAGTTCGGGGGGAGGTCAGCCCCAGCATTTT. Residues: CAWSSGGGQPQHF.

This clonotype was counted ten times or more. The chain recombines TRBV28 with TRBJ1-6; 9 nucleotides align to TRBD1. The germline V gene has CDR1 MDHEN and CDR2 SYDVKM. This CDR3 has 15 residues. J was trimmed by 6 bases and V by 8 bases; bases with no gene match: 8. CDR3 coding DNA: TGTGCCAGCTTTAGGGACAGGGAAAGTAATTCACCCCTCCACTTT. Amino acid sequence: CASFRDRESNSPLHF.

This clonotype was seen many times. The gene calls are TRBV28 and TRBJ2-2, with TRBD1 matching over 9 bases. This CDR3 has 16 residues. The V gene's germline CDR1 is MDHEN and CDR2 SYDVKM. After removal of 2 bases from V and 7 bases from J, the junction contained 8 bases not matched to a gene. The CDR3 DNA is TGTGCCAGCAGTTTACCGGGACAGGGTTTAGGCGGGGAGCTGTTTTTT. This translates into CASSLPGQGLGGELFF.

With respect to this clonotype: This could be a read error, since a much larger clone is one nucleotide away. J is TRBJ1-2 and V is TRBV28; D ambiguous. This CDR3 region has 12 residues. Germline CDR1 and CDR2: MDHEN and SYDVKM. The CDR3 DNA follows: TGTGCCAGCCTCGGCCTCCCAGCTGGCGACACCTTC. Translating gives CASLGLPAGDTF.

The sample holds one count of this clonotype. The chain employs TRBV28 and TRBJ1-6; D not certain. V was clipped by 4 bases and J by 7 bases, with 17 bases between them. The CDR3 consists of 16 residues. Germline lookup yields CDR1 MDHEN and CDR2 SYDVKM. CDR3 coding DNA: TGTGCCAGCAGTTCCTATGCGAGGGAGAGGAATTCACCCCTCCACTTT. It is translated as CASSSYARERNSPLHF.

The sample holds many counts of this clonotype. The chain carries TRBV20-1 and TRBJ2-7, with D perhaps assigned TRBD1 or TRBD2 (6 bases each). The CDR3 has 14 amino acids. The V gene's germline CDR1 is DFQATT and CDR2 SNEGSKA (reference sequence). The ends were cut back, 3 bases at V and 3 bases at J, with 15 bases in the middle. Written as DNA, the CDR3 is TGCAGTGCTAGGCCGTGGAGGGGGTACTACGAGCAGTACTTC. Translating it yields CSARPWRGYYEQYF.

The V gene is TRBV27, the J gene TRBJ2-1, with TRBD2 matching over 11 bases. The germline V gene encodes CDR1 MNHEY and CDR2 SMNVEV (reference sequence). The ends lost 7 bases at V and 4 bases at J; junction bases unmatched: 6. The CDR3 is 15 residues long. In nucleotides, the CDR3 is TGTGCCAGCAATCGCGGGACTAGCGGATACAATGAGCAGTTCTTC. This translates into CASNRGTSGYNEQFF.

This clonotype was seen at least ten times. It may be a read error: a sequence one base away is much more abundant. The CDR3 loop reads CASSLGEADTQYF. The CDR3 DNA sequence: TGTGCCAGCAGCTTAGGGGAAGCAGATACGCAGTATTTT. The chain employs TRBV7-2 and TRBJ2-3, with D unresolved. The CDR3 has 13 amino acids. V gave up 1 base and J gave up 4 bases, with 6 bases separating them. Per germline, CDR1 SGHTA and CDR2 FQGNSA.

Regarding this clonotype: The CDR3 ends on some other residue instead of the conserved phenylalanine or tryptophan, so this is likely a read error. The genes are TRBV20-1 and TRBJ2-1; 11 bases are a match to TRBD2. Germline V CDR1 and CDR2: DFQATT, SNEGSKA (reference sequence). J was trimmed by 3 bases and V by 5 bases; bases with no gene match: 6. This CDR3 region has 15 residues. The CDR3: CSAYSGTSGYNEQFV. The CDR3 region has the DNA TGCAGTGCTTACTCCGGGACTAGCGGCTACAATGAGCAGTTCGTC.

This clonotype was recorded at least ten times. The chain is built from TRBV5-8 and TRBJ2-7; TRBD1 matches 9 bases. Germline assignment: CDR1 SGHTS and CDR2 YDEGEE. The CDR3 has 13 amino acids. V shed 4 bases, J shed 7 bases, and the junction held 6 bases outside the gene matches. The CDR3 DNA sequence: TGTGCCAGCAGCCGGGACAGGGAAAGGGAGCAGTACTTC. Translating it yields CASSRDREREQYF.

This clonotype has ten or more counts. The rearrangement uses TRBV15 and TRBJ2-1, with TRBD2 matching 7 bases. V shed 1 base, J shed 7 bases, and the junction held 16 bases outside the gene matches. CDR3 length equals 18 residues. Germline CDR1 LNHNV, CDR2 YYDKDF (reference sequence). The DNA for the CDR3 is TGTGCCACCAGCAGAGCTCGATCAGTACTAGCGTCGTGGAATGAGCAGTTCTTC. Its translation: CATSRARSVLASWNEQFF.

This clonotype has at least ten counts. The chain joins TRBV14 to TRBJ2-1, with TRBD2 matching 14 bases. The CDR3 runs 20 residues. The J segment lost 7 bases and the V segment lost 0 bases, leaving 14 bases of the junction unmatched. Germline CDR1 is SGHDN and CDR2 is FVKESK. Written as DNA, the CDR3 is TGTGCCAGCAGCCAAGATCCCCCCCTGGGACTAGCGGGAGAGGAAAATGAGCAGTTCTTC. Protein sequence: CASSQDPPLGLAGEENEQFF.

This clonotype has ten or more counts. The genes are TRBV4-2 and TRBJ2-5, with unresolved D. CDR1 LGHNA and CDR2 YNFKEQ come from the germline V gene. The CDR3 has 16 amino acids. The germline V and J ends were trimmed by 0 bases and 5 bases, with 16 bases remaining between them. The CDR3 sequence is CASSQDLVPLPETQYF. Here the CDR3 DNA reads TGTGCCAGCAGCCAAGATCTCGTTCCCCTACCGGAGACCCAGTACTTC.

There are many counts of this clonotype. This chain uses TRBV9 with TRBJ2-2; 7 bases map to TRBD2. The V segment lost 3 bases and the J segment 1 base; nucleotides outside the gene matches: 6. Germline lookup yields CDR1 SGDLS and CDR2 YYNGEE. This CDR3 region has 16 residues. CDR3 nucleotides: TGTGCCAGCAGCGCCTATGCGGGAGAGAACACCGGGGAGCTGTTTTTT. Protein product: CASSAYAGENTGELFF.

This clonotype was counted many times. The chain carries TRBV27 and TRBJ2-2, with no clear D. V lost 6 bases and J lost 0, with 14 bases in between. The germline gives CDR1 MNHEY, CDR2 SMNVEV (reference sequence). The CDR3 totals 16 residues. CDR3 sequence (DNA): TGTGCCAGCAGAGCATCCGCGCTAACGAACACCGGGGAGCTGTTTTTT. Translated: CASRASALTNTGELFF.

This clonotype was seen at least ten times. The CDR3 bases are TGTGCCAGCAGCCAAGATTCCAGGGGGAGTCAGCCCCAGCATTTT. Protein: CASSQDSRGSQPQHF. This rearrangement joins TRBV3-1 to TRBJ1-5, with 7 bases matching TRBD1. Per the germline V gene, CDR1 is LGHDT and CDR2 is YNNKEL (reference sequence). The CDR3 consists of 15 residues. V lost 0 bases to trimming and J lost 6 bases; unmatched junction nucleotides: 5.

This clonotype came up a few times. This may be a read error: a much more frequent sequence differs by one nucleotide. The chain carries TRBV7-8 and TRBJ2-7; TRBD2 matches 11 bases. CDR3 size: 16 residues. Trimming cost V 5 bases and J 4 bases; bases outside gene matches: 10. The germline V gene encodes CDR1 SGHVS and CDR2 FQNEAQ. CDR3 residues: CASSIGGPSGGYEQYF. Here the CDR3 DNA reads TGTGCCAGCAGCATCGGAGGTCCTAGCGGGGGGTACGAGCAGTACTTC.

This clonotype came up many times. The chain recombines TRBV2 with TRBJ2-7; TRBD2 matches at 13 bases. The CDR3 covers 14 residues. V trimming: 5 bases; J trimming: 6 bases; junction bases outside the gene matches: 4. Per germline, CDR1 SNHLY and CDR2 FYNNEI. The CDR3 DNA reads as TGTGCCAGCAGTATCGGGACTAGCGGGATCGAGCAGTACTTC. It encodes CASSIGTSGIEQYF.